This TCR beta chain came from a study of cytomegalovirus exposure and HLA in healthy donors. It was with 60 Vbeta and 13 Jbeta primers that the PCR ran. Here immunoSEQ multiplex PCR was the method, and the copy in TCRdb shows in-frame clones only, minus some. The sample comprises about 130,000 clones, roughly four fifths of which are singletons, and approximately 1.8% rests with the top ten. Germline V gene sequence: CDR1 MNHEY, CDR2 SVGAGI. V lost 2 bases and J lost 5, with 9 bases in between. The CDR3 extends over 13 amino acids. This sequence originates from a woman between 50 and 59 years old in good health and CMV-seronegative. Sample: PBMCs. The chain carries TRBV6-5 and TRBJ1-1, with a possible D match to TRBD1 (6 bases). CDR3 sequence reads: CASSYTQGTEAFF. CDR3 nucleotides: TGTGCCAGCAGTTACACCCAGGGGACTGAAGCTTTCTTT.